The 21 T cell receptor beta chains below all came from one sample that was sequenced in a study of cytomegalovirus exposure and HLA in healthy donors. The PCR contained 60 Vbeta and 13 Jbeta primers. The assay was immunoSEQ multiplex PCR, and TCRdb's table has in-frame clones only and misses some. The profile shows 140,000 or so clones, more than 70% of them singletons. What was sequenced was PBMCs. All receptors derive from a woman between 35 and 50 years old in good health and CMV-seronegative.

CDR3 region: CAIADSQETQYF. The CDR3, as DNA: TGTGCCATCGCCGACAGCCAAGAGACCCAGTACTTC. The chain joins TRBV6-5 to TRBJ2-5; perhaps TRBD1 as D (5 bases). Germline CDR1 MNHEY, CDR2 SVGAGI. This CDR3 has 12 residues. V lost 10 bases and J lost 1, with 10 bases in between.

This sequence joins TRBV28 and TRBJ2-7; D is unresolved. Trimming took off 7 bases at V and 0 bases at J, with 10 bases between the two ends. The CDR3 runs to 13 residues. From germline, CDR1 is MDHEN and CDR2 SYDVKM. CDR3 coding DNA: TGTGCCAGCACCAGATCCCCCTCCTACGAGCAGTACTTC. It yields the protein CASTRSPSYEQYF.

The CDR3 spells CASSIQRGGAGELFF. Written as DNA, the CDR3 is TGTGCCAGTAGTATCCAGCGGGGTGGCGCCGGGGAGCTGTTTTTT. The chain recombines TRBV19 with TRBJ2-2; 7 bases fit TRBD2. Germline CDR1 reads LNHDA; CDR2 reads SQIVND (reference sequence). V was pared by 3 bases and J by 6 bases, with 7 bases of the junction left unmatched. CDR3 size: 15 residues.

V gene TRBV30 combines with J gene TRBJ2-3; TRBD2 matches at 7 bases. The ends lost 3 bases at V and 5 bases at J; junction bases unmatched: 5. Germline CDR1 GTSNPN, CDR2 SVGIG (reference sequence). CDR3 length: 13 amino acids. In nucleotides, the CDR3 is TGTGCCTGGAGCCGGCGGGAGAAAGATACGCAGTATTTT. Translating it yields CAWSRREKDTQYF. Full variable domain (rest looked up from reference TRBV30 and TRBJ2-3): SQTIHQWPATLVQPVGSPLSLECTVEGTSNPNLYWYRQAAGRGLQLLFYSVGIGQISSEVPQNLSASRPQDRQFILSSKKLLLSDSGFYLCAWSRREKDTQYFGPGTRLTVL.

The chain combines TRBV7-8 with TRBJ2-1; TRBD2 aligns across 11 bases. J lost 1 base, V lost 4 bases, and 0 bases had no gene match. Germline V gene lookup returns CDR1 SGHVS and CDR2 FQNEAQ. There are 15 residues in the CDR3. This CDR3 is CASSSSGGSYNEQFF. CDR3 coding DNA: TGTGCCAGCAGCTCTAGCGGGGGGTCCTACAATGAGCAGTTCTTC.

The chain recombines TRBV20-1 with TRBJ2-3; no clear D. V was clipped by 5 bases and J by 6 bases, with 9 bases between them. CDR3 length: 11 residues. In germline, CDR1 is DFQATT, CDR2 SNEGSKA (reference sequence). CDR3 residues: CSAPRLDTQYF. In DNA form, the CDR3 reads TGCAGTGCTCCCCGGTTGGATACGCAGTATTTT.

The chain couples TRBV6-1 to TRBJ1-4, with a weak D call TRBD1 (5 bases). Germline V gives CDR1 MNHNS, CDR2 SASEGT. The CDR3 is 14 amino acids. V shed 6 bases and J shed 9 bases, with 17 bases lying between them. The CDR3 region has the DNA TGTGCCAGCAGCGTTGGGCGCAGGGCTCAAAAACTGTTTTTT. Protein: CASSVGRRAQKLFF.

The rearrangement links TRBV11-2 to TRBJ1-1, with D possibly being TRBD1 (5 bases). The CDR3 is 14 amino acids. Per germline, CDR1 SGHAT and CDR2 FQNNGV. Between the trimmed V and J ends, which lost 5 bases and 2 bases, there was a span of 12 bases. CDR3 amino acids: CASSQRQFNTEAFF. The DNA of the CDR3 is TGTGCCAGCAGCCAAAGACAGTTCAACACTGAAGCTTTCTTT.

The chain employs TRBV5-1 and TRBJ2-3, with TRBD2 as a possible D gene (5 bases). CDR1 is SGHRS, CDR2 YFSETQ, per germline. V shed 0 bases and J shed 6 bases, with 11 bases lying between them. This CDR3 comprises 14 residues. The CDR3 is CASSLAAGGDTQYF. CDR3 nucleotide sequence: TGCGCCAGCAGCTTGGCGGCCGGCGGGGATACGCAGTATTTT.

The chain employs TRBV6-5 and TRBJ1-1; no clear D. CDR3 length: 15 residues. Germline CDR1 reads MNHEY; CDR2 reads SVGAGI. The V end was cut by 4 bases, the J end by 0 bases, with 12 bases between. The CDR3 here is CASSWSGIMNTEAFF. The CDR3 nucleotides are TGTGCCAGCAGTTGGTCCGGGATTATGAACACTGAAGCTTTCTTT.

A few counts support this clone. V gene TRBV9 combines with J gene TRBJ1-2, with a tentative D call TRBD1 (6 bases). Germline CDR1 reads SGDLS; CDR2 reads YYNGEE. The CDR3 is made up of 16 amino acids. V was clipped by 0 bases and J by 4 bases, with 16 bases between them. This chain's CDR3 is CASSVGTAAELYGYTF. CDR3 in DNA: TGTGCCAGCAGCGTAGGGACAGCCGCCGAACTCTATGGCTACACCTTC.

The rearrangement links TRBV18 to TRBJ1-2; D is unclear. This CDR3 contains 17 residues. Trimming removed 3 bases from V and 0 bases from J, with 17 bases in between. The V gene's germline CDR1 is KGHSH and CDR2 LQKENI. This CDR3 is CASSPSSRRASNYGYTF. The CDR3 bases are TGTGCCAGCTCACCCTCCAGTCGGAGGGCTTCTAACTATGGCTACACCTTC.

The chain joins TRBV29-1 to TRBJ2-3, with 13 bases matching TRBD2. The V segment lost 7 bases and the J segment 7 bases; nucleotides outside the gene matches: 8. Germline V lookup: CDR1 SQVTM, CDR2 ANQGSEA. The CDR3 totals 14 residues. The CDR3 sequence: CSGTGLAGENTQYF. The CDR3 bases are TGCAGCGGCACTGGACTAGCGGGAGAAAATACGCAGTATTTT.

The chain joins TRBV5-4 to TRBJ2-1, with 11 bases fitting TRBD2. Trimming cost V 1 base and J 4 bases; bases outside gene matches: 7. This CDR3 has 17 residues. Germline CDR1 is SGHNT and CDR2 is YYREEE (reference sequence). The CDR3 DNA is TGTGCCAGCAGCTTGAGGCTACTAGCGGGAGTGTACAATGAGCAGTTCTTC. Amino acid sequence: CASSLRLLAGVYNEQFF.

The CDR3 spells CSVKPGSDIQYF. CDR3 sequence (DNA): TGCAGCGTAAAACCCGGTTCCGACATTCAGTACTTC. The V call is TRBV29-1, the J call TRBJ2-4; D uncertain. With 6 bases removed from V and 8 bases from J, the gap between germline ends came to 14 bases. The CDR3 runs 12 residues. The germline V gene encodes CDR1 SQVTM and CDR2 ANQGSEA. Drawing the rest from reference TRBV29-1 and TRBJ2-4, the complete variable domain is SAVISQKPSRDICQRGTSLTIQCQVDSQVTMMFWYRQQPGQSLTLIATANQGSEATYESGFVIDKFPISRPNLTFSTLTVSNMSPEDSSIYLCSVKPGSDIQYFGAGTRLSVL.

The V and J genes are TRBV14 and TRBJ2-1, with TRBD2 matching over 11 bases. This CDR3 contains 19 residues. Germline lookup yields CDR1 SGHDN and CDR2 FVKESK. V was pared by 2 bases and J by 3 bases, with 12 bases of the junction left unmatched. DNA of the CDR3: TGTGCCAGCAGCCAATCCCGGGTCCTAGCGGGGGGTAACTACAATGAGCAGTTCTTC. Its translation is CASSQSRVLAGGNYNEQFF.

CDR3 loop: CASSMGGVNEQYF. The CDR3 coding sequence is TGTGCCAGTAGTATGGGAGGGGTCAACGAGCAGTACTTC. The V and J genes are TRBV19 and TRBJ2-7, with 7 bases that match TRBD2. V trimming: 3 bases; J trimming: 5 bases; junction bases outside the gene matches: 4. The CDR3 loop spans 13 amino acids. The germline gives CDR1 LNHDA, CDR2 SQIVND (reference sequence).

The genes are TRBV19 and TRBJ2-1; 14 bases are a match to TRBD2. Germline assignment: CDR1 LNHDA and CDR2 SQIVND (reference sequence). This CDR3 has 17 amino acids. V was clipped by 3 bases and J by 0 bases; unmatched bases: 1. CDR3 in amino acids: CASSMGTSGSSYNEQFF. DNA of the CDR3: TGTGCCAGTAGTATGGGGACTAGCGGGAGCTCCTACAATGAGCAGTTCTTC.

The V call is TRBV13, the J call TRBJ2-3; maybe TRBD1 (5 bases). V shed 3 bases and J shed 4 bases, with 14 bases lying between them. Germline V gene data show CDR1 as PRHDT and CDR2 as FYEKMQ (reference sequence). The CDR3 is 15 residues long. This CDR3 is CASSFRREGPDTQYF. The CDR3 DNA follows: TGTGCCAGCAGCTTTCGCAGGGAAGGCCCAGATACGCAGTATTTT.

The rearrangement joins TRBV15 to TRBJ2-7; D might be TRBD1 (5 bases). The CDR3 totals 16 residues. Germline CDR1 is LNHNV and CDR2 is YYDKDF (reference sequence). The germline V and J ends were trimmed by 0 bases and 4 bases, with 16 bases remaining between them. CDR3 DNA: TGTGCCACCAGCAGAGATCAACAGGTGGTTGGTTACGAGCAGTACTTC. It codes for CATSRDQQVVGYEQYF.

V usage is TRBV2 and J usage is TRBJ2-3; possible D gene TRBD2, 5 bases. Germline lookup yields CDR1 SNHLY and CDR2 FYNNEI. There are 20 residues in the CDR3. Trimming removed 1 base from V and 0 bases from J, with 23 bases in between. The CDR3 loop reads CASSEGVGPGGGLSTDTQYF. CDR3 DNA sequence: TGTGCCAGCAGTGAAGGGGTTGGGCCCGGAGGCGGGCTGAGCACAGATACGCAGTATTTT.